These 27 T cell receptor beta chains originate from one sample sequenced in a study of shared clonotypes between healthy human individuals (TCRdb year 2020). Library generation was performed with the immunoSEQ multiplex PCR assay. TCRdb's version of the immuneACCESS table is confined to in-frame rearrangements and falls short of the full clone set. An unresolved V gene accounts for under half of the shortfall where checked; the remainder is of unknown origin. The sample has about 730,000 clones on record, 55% to 80% of them singletons. Under 2% of the sample is held by the ten biggest clonotypes. Material: memory CD4+ T cells sorted from blood. The cell subset or site label, read with the paper, signifies: CD45RA-negative fraction. The receptors here all came from a woman in her 30s in good health.

The V gene is TRBV28, the J gene TRBJ1-2; maybe TRBD1 (5 bases). V lost 6 bases and J 4 bases, leaving 15 bases between the germline ends. CDR3 size: 14 residues. CDR1 and CDR2 (germline): MDHEN, SYDVKM. CDR3 in DNA: TGTGCCAGCAGACTTCCGGGACGGTCCTATGGCTACACCTTC. Protein product: CASRLPGRSYGYTF.

This sequence joins TRBV6-1 and TRBJ1-4, with D perhaps matching TRBD1 (5 bases). Germline CDR1 MNHNS, CDR2 SASEGT. The CDR3 spans 14 residues. V was clipped by 7 bases and J by 5 bases, with 14 bases between them. The CDR3: CASTQTAGNEKLFF. CDR3 coding DNA: TGTGCCAGCACGCAGACAGCGGGCAATGAAAAACTGTTTTTT.

The chain uses TRBV28 and TRBJ2-2; 8 bases match TRBD1. Trimming at V came to 9 bases and at J to 1 base, leaving 4 bases not matched to a gene. The germline V gene encodes CDR1 MDHEN and CDR2 SYDVKM. The CDR3 runs to 14 residues. The CDR3 bases are TGTGCCAGTGACAGGGGCGTGAACACCGGGGAGCTGTTTTTT. Its protein is CASDRGVNTGELFF. The full variable domain, with the rest looked up from reference TRBV28 and TRBJ2-2, is DVKVTQSSRYLVKRTGEKVFLECVQDMDHENMFWYRQDPGLGLRLIYFSYDVKMKEKGDIPEGYSVSREKKERFSLILESASTNQTSMYLCASDRGVNTGELFFGEGSRLTVL.

This clone was counted a single time. V usage is TRBV5-1 and J usage is TRBJ1-4; D possibly corresponds to TRBD1 (6 bases). Germline V gene data show CDR1 as SGHRS and CDR2 as YFSETQ. V was trimmed by 0 bases and J by 5 bases, leaving 14 bases between them. This CDR3 is 16 amino acids long. In DNA form, the CDR3 reads TGCGCCAGCAGCTTGGCCGACGACAGGAACAATGAAAAACTGTTTTTT. This sequence encodes CASSLADDRNNEKLFF.

The chain employs TRBV21-1 and TRBJ1-2. TRBV21-1 is listed as a pseudogene. CDR3 length equals 15 residues. The CDR3 is CASSFNSPANYGYTF. In nucleotides, the CDR3 is TGTGCCAGCAGCTTCAATTCCCCGGCGAACTATGGCTACACCTTC.

V is TRBV5-5 and J is TRBJ2-7; 7 bases align to TRBD1. CDR3 length equals 13 residues. With 6 bases clipped from V and 2 bases from J, the junction kept 5 bases outside the gene matches. Germline V CDR1 and CDR2: SGHKS, YYEKEE (reference sequence). The CDR3 DNA is TGTGCCAGCAACAAAGGGGGCACCTACGAGCAGTACTTC. It encodes CASNKGGTYEQYF.

This clone came up a few times. The chain is built from TRBV19 and TRBJ1-5; 8 bases match TRBD1. V lost 5 bases to trimming and J lost 2 bases; unmatched junction nucleotides: 5. CDR3 length: 15 residues. Germline V gene lookup returns CDR1 LNHDA and CDR2 SQIVND (reference sequence). This chain's CDR3 is CASSAGGSGNQPQHF. The CDR3 DNA reads as TGTGCCAGTAGTGCAGGGGGCAGTGGCAATCAGCCCCAGCATTTT.

The V gene is TRBV18, the J gene TRBJ2-5; D remains unclear. Germline-derived CDR1 and CDR2 are KGHSH and LQKENI. The length of the CDR3 is 14 residues. The V and J ends lost 0 bases and 1 base respectively, with 6 bases between them. The CDR3 DNA reads as TGTGCCAGCTCACCACCGGCCTCCCAAGAGACCCAGTACTTC. This translates into CASSPPASQETQYF.

The chain employs TRBV6-5 and TRBJ2-7; tentative D call: TRBD2 (6 bases). V was shortened by 7 bases and J by 2 bases, with 12 bases between the two germline ends. The CDR3 is 13 residues long. Germline V gene data show CDR1 as MNHEY and CDR2 as SVGAGI. CDR3 amino acids: CASTRRGPYEQYF. For the CDR3, the DNA is TGTGCCAGCACCAGGAGGGGTCCCTACGAGCAGTACTTC.

V and J are TRBV2 and TRBJ2-5, with TRBD1 as a possible D gene (6 bases). Per the germline V gene, CDR1 is SNHLY and CDR2 is FYNNEI. V gave up 4 bases and J gave up 4 bases, with 10 bases separating them. The CDR3 runs 13 residues. The CDR3 loop is CASSGLGAETQYF. DNA of the CDR3: TGTGCCAGCAGTGGACTGGGGGCAGAGACCCAGTACTTC.

The gene calls are TRBV19 and TRBJ2-3; D is perhaps TRBD1 (5 bases). V was shortened by 7 bases and J by 3 bases, with 14 bases between the two germline ends. CDR1 LNHDA and CDR2 SQIVND come from the germline V gene (reference sequence). The CDR3 consists of 14 residues. CDR3 protein: CASNAGRITDTQYF. As DNA, the CDR3 is TGTGCCAGTAACGCAGGGCGGATAACAGATACGCAGTATTTT.

V gene TRBV5-6 combines with J gene TRBJ1-1; TRBD1 is a possible D gene (5 bases). The CDR3 is 15 amino acids. Germline V gives CDR1 SGHDT, CDR2 YYEEEE. V lost 4 bases and J 0 bases, leaving 13 bases between the germline ends. The CDR3 bases are TGTGCCAGCAGCGGAGAGACAGCCATGAACACTGAAGCTTTCTTT. Amino acid sequence: CASSGETAMNTEAFF. Full variable domain (outside the CDR3, taken from reference TRBV5-6 and TRBJ1-1): DAGVTQSPTHLIKTRGQQVTLRCSPKSGHDTVSWYQQALGQGPQFIFQYYEEEERQRGNFPDRFSGHQFPNYSSELNVNALLLGDSALYLCASSGETAMNTEAFFGQGTRLTVV.

V usage is TRBV7-9 and J usage is TRBJ2-1; D is unresolved. V was pared by 1 base and J by 0 bases, with 13 bases between. Germline assignment: CDR1 SEHNR and CDR2 FQNEAQ (reference sequence). The CDR3 contains 17 residues. The CDR3 sequence: CASSLGLRASSYNEQFF. Here the CDR3 DNA reads TGTGCCAGCAGCTTAGGTCTACGGGCGAGCTCCTACAATGAGCAGTTCTTC.

The J gene is TRBJ2-2, the V gene TRBV15; D possibly uses TRBD1 or TRBD2 (5 bases each). The V gene's germline CDR1 is LNHNV and CDR2 YYDKDF (reference sequence). The V end lost 3 bases, the J end lost 2 bases, and 10 bases lay between the germline ends. CDR3 size: 15 residues. CDR3 amino acids: CATSSGTINTGELFF. The CDR3 bases are TGTGCCACCAGCAGCGGGACCATCAACACCGGGGAGCTGTTTTTT.

The sample holds one count of this clone. The gene calls are TRBV29-1 and TRBJ2-5; possible D gene TRBD2, 6 bases. Germline CDR1 and CDR2: SQVTM and ANQGSEA. This CDR3 spans 12 amino acids. Deletions cut 6 bases from V and 5 bases from J, with 13 bases between. The CDR3 protein is CSVQGTGETQYF. The CDR3 DNA reads as TGCAGCGTCCAAGGGACTGGGGAGACCCAGTACTTC.

This clone appeared a single time. The chain links TRBV6-1 to TRBJ2-2; TRBD1 matches 8 bases. J lost 1 base, V lost 1 base, and 8 bases had no gene match. This CDR3 spans 18 amino acids. Germline V gives CDR1 MNHNS, CDR2 SASEGT. DNA of the CDR3: TGTGCCAGCAGTGAAGTAAGGTTAGGGACAGGGAACACCGGGGAGCTGTTTTTT. Translating it yields CASSEVRLGTGNTGELFF.

On this clone itself: The sample carries other DNA sequences with the same CDR3. The chain recombines TRBV4-2 with TRBJ2-2; D ambiguous. Germline CDR1 LGHNA, CDR2 YNFKEQ. V was shortened by 1 base and J by 5 bases, with 11 bases between the two germline ends. The CDR3 loop spans 15 amino acids. CDR3 DNA sequence: TGTGCCAGCAGCCAAGCCTTAGGCGCGACCGGGGAGCTGTTTTTT. Translation gives CASSQALGATGELFF.

In its sample, this clone was seen a few times. The CDR3 DNA reads TGTGCCAGCTCACCACTTTCCATCGCGAACACCGGGGAGCTGTTTTTT. It translates to CASSPLSIANTGELFF. V is TRBV18 and J is TRBJ2-2, with D uncertain. V lost 1 base, J lost 0 bases, and 9 bases lay in between. In germline, CDR1 is KGHSH, CDR2 LQKENI. The CDR3 has 16 residues.

As concerns this clone: Other DNA sequences in this sample translate to the same CDR3. The chain links TRBV5-1 to TRBJ2-2; 8 bases fit TRBD1. Germline V CDR1 and CDR2: SGHRS, YFSETQ. V dropped 2 bases and J dropped 5; count of bases not matched to a gene: 2. CDR3 size: 14 residues. The CDR3 loop is CASSFQGATGELFF. As DNA, the CDR3 is TGCGCCAGCAGCTTCCAGGGGGCTACCGGGGAGCTGTTTTTT.

This clone was recorded at least ten times. The sample holds other DNA sequences that translate to the same CDR3. The rearrangement links TRBV7-2 to TRBJ1-1; D possibly corresponds to TRBD1 (5 bases). Deletions cut 2 bases from V and 3 bases from J, with 7 bases between. Germline lookup yields CDR1 SGHTA and CDR2 FQGNSA. The CDR3 runs 13 residues. The CDR3 nucleotides are TGTGCCAGCAGCTTACAGGGCGACACTGAAGCTTTCTTT. It yields the protein CASSLQGDTEAFF.

The chain joins TRBV5-8 to TRBJ2-7, with unresolved D. The germline V gene has CDR1 SGHTS and CDR2 YDEGEE. With 1 base removed from V and 6 bases from J, the gap between germline ends came to 5 bases. The CDR3 covers 11 residues. The CDR3 protein is CASSLMSEQYF. DNA of the CDR3: TGTGCCAGCAGCTTGATGTCCGAGCAGTACTTC.

This clone showed up just a few times. This chain uses TRBV7-6 with TRBJ2-1; 11 nucleotides match TRBD2. The CDR3 extends over 16 amino acids. Germline assignment: CDR1 SGHVS and CDR2 FNYEAQ. After removal of 5 bases from V and 5 bases from J, the junction contained 8 bases not matched to a gene. For the CDR3, the DNA is TGTGCCAGCAGCCAGTTGGGACTAGCGGTTGACAATGAGCAGTTCTTC. This encodes CASSQLGLAVDNEQFF.

The chain couples TRBV10-3 to TRBJ2-2; a weak D match, TRBD1 (7 bases). Trimming took off 9 bases at V and 5 bases at J, with 19 bases between the two ends. The CDR3 extends over 15 amino acids. Germline values: CDR1 ENHRY, CDR2 SYGVKD. The CDR3 coding sequence is TGTGCCATATCTCTTGGGGCAGGGGGGACCGGGGAGCTGTTTTTT. It translates to CAISLGAGGTGELFF.

The chain joins TRBV18 to TRBJ2-5, with 14 positions matching TRBD2. Germline CDR1 is KGHSH and CDR2 is LQKENI. The CDR3 consists of 21 residues. J was trimmed by 0 bases and V by 1 base; bases with no gene match: 13. The CDR3 here is CASSPLGGGGTSGSYQETQYF. For the CDR3, the DNA is TGTGCCAGCTCACCACTGGGCGGTGGAGGGACTAGCGGGAGTTACCAAGAGACCCAGTACTTC.

The rearrangement uses TRBV27 and TRBJ2-5; D not resolved. The CDR3 is 14 amino acids. Germline V CDR1 and CDR2: MNHEY, SMNVEV (reference sequence). Trimming took off 6 bases at V and 5 bases at J, with 16 bases between the two ends. The CDR3 loop is CASSISGTVETQYF. The CDR3 coding sequence is TGTGCCAGCAGCATTTCAGGAACGGTGGAGACCCAGTACTTC.

The CDR3 region has the DNA TGTGCCAGCAGCTTAGAAGCGGTCCTCAATGAGCAGTTCTTC. Translation gives CASSLEAVLNEQFF. This sequence joins TRBV11-2 and TRBJ2-1, with D perhaps TRBD2 (5 bases). The CDR3 runs 14 residues. V was pared by 0 bases and J by 6 bases, with 9 bases between. Germline lookup yields CDR1 SGHAT and CDR2 FQNNGV.

The chain employs TRBV14 and TRBJ2-3, with D tentatively TRBD1 or TRBD2 (5 bases each). V lost 8 bases and J 0 bases, leaving 12 bases between the germline ends. Per the germline V gene, CDR1 is SGHDN and CDR2 is FVKESK. The CDR3 totals 14 residues. The CDR3: CASVRGPSTDTQYF. The CDR3 region has the DNA TGTGCCAGCGTACGGGGCCCTAGCACAGATACGCAGTATTTT.